Sequencing of this TCR beta chain was carried out in a study of blood T cells in healthy people across ages. At the level of the study: Researchers report that template switching captured about one barcoded beta molecule per two T cells. Findings and limits, study-wide: Donor CMV infection status was unknown, possibly confounding age-related changes in expanded clonotypes.

A second about 6 to 11 cycle PCR used barcoded and J-beta primers. TCRdb redid the calling of the 5' RACE reads with MiXCR, one entry per CDR3 protein. The sample consists of 550,000 to 650,000 distinct CDR3 sequences, about 26% of them appearing once. The length of the CDR3 is 14 residues. From germline, CDR1 is SGDLS and CDR2 YYNGEE. A word on this clonotype: Its specificity is unknown.

The same sample was also used in a study of T cells of mothers and their children. That source notes: Slightly higher, non-significant overlap characterized related mother-child pairs relative to unrelated pairs.

This TCR derives from a boy younger than 10 in good health. The chain carries TRBV9 and TRBJ2-1; D ambiguous. The J call may be incorrect, as the DNA end agrees better with TRBJ2-5. Sequencing was performed on blood. The CDR3 bases are TGTGCCAGCAGCGTAGAAGGTCTAGGAGAGACCCAGTACTTC. Its protein is CASSVEGLGETQYF.